One T cell receptor beta chain is described in this entry. This entry comes from a study of blood T cell repertoires in COVID-19. Looking at the study overall: Acute-phase and convalescent COVID-19 samples originated in the United States, Italy and Spain. Sources were T cells, B-cell-depleted T cells, or PBMCs; the material itself was cDNA or gDNA.

The authors' processing: Amplification of reference gene primers provided the estimated nucleated cell counts. Using immunoSEQ multiplex PCR, the repertoire was profiled, and TCRdb retains in-frame clones only, with some absent. V and J calls plus clone size are reproduced from that table; the DNA served to infer D and trimming. The sample includes about 45,000 clones, roughly 80% of them seen just once. The sample was peripheral blood. The TCR sequence derives from an older man with acute or convalescent COVID-19.

As DNA, the CDR3 is TGTGCCAGCAGTCCACAGGGGCCCCTCATTGGCAATCAGCCCCAGCATTTT. The encoded protein is CASSPQGPLIGNQPQHF. This chain connects TRBV6-6 to TRBJ1-5, with TRBD1 identical over 7 bases. CDR3 length: 17 residues. CDR1 is MNHNY and CDR2 is SVGAGI in the germline V gene (reference sequence). The junction had 12 bases not matched to a gene; V was cut back by 5 bases and J by 2 bases.